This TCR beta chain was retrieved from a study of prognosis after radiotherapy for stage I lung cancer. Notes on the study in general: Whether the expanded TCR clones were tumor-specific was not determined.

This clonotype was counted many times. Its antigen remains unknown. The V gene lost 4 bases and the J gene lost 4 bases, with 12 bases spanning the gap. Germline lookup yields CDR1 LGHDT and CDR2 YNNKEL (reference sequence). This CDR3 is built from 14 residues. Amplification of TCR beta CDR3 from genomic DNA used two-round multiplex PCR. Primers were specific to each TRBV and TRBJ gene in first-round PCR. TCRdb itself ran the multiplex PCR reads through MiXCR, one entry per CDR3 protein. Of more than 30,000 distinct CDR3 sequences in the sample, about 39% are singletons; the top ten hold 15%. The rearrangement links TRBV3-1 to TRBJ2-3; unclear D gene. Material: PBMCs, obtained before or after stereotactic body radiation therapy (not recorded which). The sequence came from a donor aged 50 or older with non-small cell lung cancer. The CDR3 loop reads CASSLTELADTQYF. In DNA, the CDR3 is TGTGCCAGCAGCCTCACGGAGCTGGCAGATACGCAGTATTTT.